A single sample is the source of the 19 T cell receptor beta chains below, sequenced in a study of T cell changes during pregnancy in multiple sclerosis. Some clones are missing from TCRdb's copy, which holds only in-frame ones; the method was immunoSEQ multiplex PCR. The sample holds 95,000 to 100,000 clones; about 91% are singletons and the top ten take 2.5% to 3.5%. The sequenced sample was peripheral blood, obtained in the second trimester of pregnancy. These receptors were collected from a female donor with multiple sclerosis, enrolled in a pregnancy study.

The V call is TRBV18, the J call TRBJ1-1, with D possibly TRBD1 on 5 matching bases. Looked up from germline, CDR1 is KGHSH and CDR2 is LQKENI. V lost 2 bases and J 0 bases, leaving 16 bases between the germline ends. The CDR3 is 17 residues long. The CDR3 region is CASSPNGGRTLNTEAFF. DNA for the CDR3: TGTGCCAGCTCACCAAATGGGGGGAGGACCTTGAACACTGAAGCTTTCTTT.

The rearrangement joins TRBV28 to TRBJ2-1, with D tentatively TRBD1 (6 bases). V was trimmed by 5 bases and J by 5 bases, leaving 16 bases between them. CDR1 and CDR2 (germline): MDHEN, SYDVKM. This CDR3 is built from 15 residues. Here the CDR3 DNA reads TGTGCCAGCAGTCCTCTAGGGACATCCCACAATGAGCAGTTCTTC. Its protein is CASSPLGTSHNEQFF.

The chain couples TRBV7-8 to TRBJ1-6; 7 positions match TRBD1. This CDR3 is built from 14 residues. Germline CDR1 reads SGHVS; CDR2 reads FQNEAQ. J was trimmed by 7 bases and V by 3 bases; bases with no gene match: 3. The CDR3 DNA sequence: TGTGCCAGCAGCTTCGGGACAGCCAATTCACCCCTCCACTTT. Amino acid sequence: CASSFGTANSPLHF.

This chain uses TRBV28 with TRBJ2-2; 8 bases are shared with TRBD2. The J segment lost 0 bases and the V segment lost 6 bases, leaving 9 bases of the junction unmatched. The V gene's germline CDR1 is MDHEN and CDR2 SYDVKM. The CDR3 contains 17 residues. CDR3 amino acids: CASSNYWREANTGELFF. The CDR3 nucleotides read TGTGCCAGCAGCAATTATTGGCGGGAGGCGAACACCGGGGAGCTGTTTTTT.

The chain carries TRBV5-1 and TRBJ2-3; 11 bases map to TRBD2. Germline V gene data show CDR1 as SGHRS and CDR2 as YFSETQ. V lost 4 bases to trimming and J lost 3 bases; unmatched junction nucleotides: 7. There are 16 residues in the CDR3. The CDR3 reads CASSNLAGGGTDTQYF. The CDR3 DNA reads TGCGCCAGCAGCAACCTAGCGGGAGGTGGAACAGATACGCAGTATTTT. Full variable domain (remainder filled in from reference TRBV5-1 and TRBJ2-3): KAGVTQTPRYLIKTRGQQVTLSCSPISGHRSVSWYQQTPGQGLQFLFEYFSETQRNKGNFPGRFSGRQFSNSRSEMNVSTLELGDSALYLCASSNLAGGGTDTQYFGPGTRLTVL.

This clone was recorded once. The rearrangement joins TRBV28 to TRBJ2-1; possibly TRBD1 for D (6 bases). Germline CDR1 is MDHEN and CDR2 is SYDVKM. CDR3 length: 13 amino acids. Between the trimmed V and J ends, which lost 5 bases and 7 bases, there was a span of 12 bases. The DNA of the CDR3 is TGTGCCAGCAGTCCACAGGGTTCGAATGAGCAGTTCTTC. Translation: CASSPQGSNEQFF.

This sequence joins TRBV29-1 and TRBJ2-1, with D possibly TRBD1 on 5 matching bases. V lost 7 bases and J lost 12, with 19 bases in between. The CDR3 extends over 12 amino acids. The germline V gene has CDR1 SQVTM and CDR2 ANQGSEA. This chain's CDR3 is CSAAPGKDAQFF. CDR3 DNA sequence: TGCAGCGCCGCCCCAGGGAAGGACGCGCAGTTCTTC.

The chain links TRBV29-1 to TRBJ2-5, with 11 bases lining up with TRBD2. The CDR3 runs to 15 residues. Germline CDR1 and CDR2: SQVTM and ANQGSEA. Trimming cost V 6 bases and J 2 bases; bases outside gene matches: 8. This chain's CDR3 is CSVAMTSGVQETQYF. The DNA of the CDR3 is TGCAGCGTCGCTATGACTAGCGGGGTTCAAGAGACCCAGTACTTC.

The chain employs TRBV7-9 and TRBJ2-3; the match to TRBD2 covers 13 bases. CDR1 is SEHNR and CDR2 is FQNEAQ in the germline V gene (reference sequence). Trimming took 3 bases from V and 1 from J; bases not matched to a gene: 1. The CDR3 runs to 16 residues. The CDR3 sequence is CASSFTSGRGTDTQYF. CDR3 in DNA: TGTGCCAGCAGCTTCACTAGCGGGAGGGGCACAGATACGCAGTATTTT. Full variable domain (rest looked up from reference TRBV7-9 and TRBJ2-3): DTGVSQNPRHKITKRGQNVTFRCDPISEHNRLYWYRQTLGQGPEFLTYFQNEAQLEKSRLLSDRFSAERPKGSFSTLEIQRTEQGDSAMYLCASSFTSGRGTDTQYFGPGTRLTVL.

The chain joins TRBV18 to TRBJ1-4; possibly TRBD1 for D (6 bases). Germline V gives CDR1 KGHSH, CDR2 LQKENI. The CDR3 has 15 amino acids. Trimming stripped 4 bases from V and 3 bases from J, with 12 bases between. The CDR3, as DNA: TGTGCCAGCTCACGTATGGGACACGCTAATGAAAAACTGTTTTTT. This gives the protein CASSRMGHANEKLFF. The full variable domain, rest sourced from reference TRBV18 and TRBJ1-4, is NAGVMQNPRHLVRRRGQEARLRCSPMKGHSHVYWYRQLPEEGLKFMVYLQKENIIDESGMPKERFSAEFPKEGPSILRIQQVVRGDSAAYFCASSRMGHANEKLFFGSGTQLSVL.

The CDR3 sequence: CASSVQGVYEQYF. In DNA form, the CDR3 reads TGTGCCAGCAGCGTACAGGGGGTCTACGAGCAGTACTTC. The chain combines TRBV9 with TRBJ2-7; 7 nucleotides match TRBD1. Germline V gives CDR1 SGDLS, CDR2 YYNGEE. The CDR3 runs to 13 residues. Losses at the gene ends were 1 base for V and 3 bases for J; bases not matched to a gene: 1.

The rearrangement joins TRBV27 to TRBJ2-7; 7 bases line up with TRBD2. J was trimmed by 7 bases and V by 5 bases; bases with no gene match: 8. Germline CDR1 is MNHEY and CDR2 is SMNVEV (reference sequence). The CDR3 consists of 13 residues. In nucleotides, the CDR3 is TGTGCCAGCAGTACACCGGGACTACGGGAGCAGTACTTC. Translation gives CASSTPGLREQYF.

This clone was observed once. The V and J genes are TRBV6-6 and TRBJ1-4; D not resolved. Germline-derived CDR1 and CDR2 are MNHNY and SVGAGI (reference sequence). Trimming left V 6 bases short and J 3 bases short, with 17 bases between. The CDR3 covers 16 residues. The chain's CDR3 is CASRPPLLGANEKLFF. The CDR3 coding sequence is TGTGCCAGCAGACCACCTTTGTTGGGAGCTAATGAAAAACTGTTTTTT.

This chain links TRBV19 with TRBJ2-7; perhaps TRBD1 as D (5 bases). V was clipped by 3 bases and J by 3 bases, with 9 bases between them. Per germline, CDR1 LNHDA and CDR2 SQIVND (reference sequence). This CDR3 region has 13 residues. The CDR3 nucleotides are TGTGCCAGTAGTATTTCAGGGATCTACGAGCAGTACTTC. Translating it yields CASSISGIYEQYF.

This clone was detected only once. V gene TRBV30 combines with J gene TRBJ2-7, with D perhaps TRBD1 (6 bases). The ends were cut back, 5 bases at V and 3 bases at J, with 11 bases in the middle. This CDR3 is built from 12 residues. Germline-derived CDR1 and CDR2 are GTSNPN and SVGIG (reference sequence). This CDR3 is CAWGQQNYEQYF. The CDR3 region has the DNA TGTGCCTGGGGACAGCAGAACTACGAGCAGTACTTC.

The chain links TRBV4-3 to TRBJ2-7, with D possibly TRBD2 on 5 matching bases. V lost 0 bases to trimming and J lost 1 base, with 7 bases between them. The CDR3 covers 14 residues. CDR1 LGHNA and CDR2 YSLEER come from the germline V gene. The CDR3 loop is CASSQDSVSYEQYF. The CDR3 nucleotides read TGCGCCAGCAGCCAAGATAGCGTGTCCTACGAGCAGTACTTC.

This chain connects TRBV21-1 to TRBJ2-3; the D segment call TRBD1 is taken from the table without a DNA check. TRBV21-1 is a documented pseudogene. The length of the CDR3 is 17 residues. The DNA for the CDR3 is TGTGCCAGCAGCAAACATCAAATGGACAGATTTACAGATACGCAGTATTTT. It translates to CASSKHQMDRFTDTQYF.

V usage is TRBV6-5 and J usage is TRBJ1-4; weak D call: TRBD1 (5 bases). This CDR3 is 15 amino acids long. Germline loops: CDR1 MNHEY, CDR2 SVGAGI. V was trimmed by 5 bases and J by 0 bases, leaving 10 bases between them. The CDR3 coding sequence is TGTGCCAGCAGTCAGACCAGGGCAACTAATGAAAAACTGTTTTTT. Translation: CASSQTRATNEKLFF.

The chain recombines TRBV2 with TRBJ2-3; D not resolved. The CDR3 totals 13 residues. Trimming stripped 1 base from V and 8 bases from J, with 10 bases between. Germline lookup yields CDR1 SNHLY and CDR2 FYNNEI. CDR3 DNA sequence: TGTGCCAGCAGTGAAGGGTCCCTGGCTACGCAGTATTTT. Amino acids: CASSEGSLATQYF.